This T cell receptor (beta chain) was captured in a study of blood T cell repertoires in COVID-19. Background on the study: Samples taken during acute and convalescent COVID-19 were collected in the United States, Italy and Spain. T cells, B-cell-depleted T cells, or PBMCs supplied cDNA or gDNA.

Germline CDR1 MRHNA, CDR2 SNTAGT. V lost 0 bases and J lost 7; bases outside the gene matches: 10. The CDR3 consists of 16 residues. Source study methods: Scientists estimated how many nucleated cells there were by amplifying reference gene primers. Only in-frame clones appear in the TCRdb table, and some are missing; sequencing was by immunoSEQ multiplex PCR. The V and J calls and clone size are taken from that table; D and trimming were inferred from the DNA. The table records some 130,000 clones, about 90% of them present only once. Sequencing was carried out using peripheral blood. This receptor was identified in a man aged 45 to 65 with active COVID-19. The chain employs TRBV6-4 and TRBJ1-2; TRBD1 matches at 8 bases. The DNA of the CDR3 is TGTGCCAGCAGTGACTCCTCAGGGGGCGATGTACTTGGCTACACCTTC. It specifies CASSDSSGGDVLGYTF.